The 22 T cell receptor beta chains below were found in one sample sequenced in a study of radiotherapy plus CTLA-4 blockade in lung cancer. Repertoires were generated with immunoSEQ multiplex PCR, while TCRdb's copy carries only in-frame clones and drops some. The table includes some 50,000 clones, roughly three quarters detected once. This specimen was peripheral blood, taken from a patient treated with radiotherapy plus ipilimumab. The receptors were sampled from a human donor with non-small cell lung cancer who had a partial response to radiotherapy plus ipilimumab.

The chain is built from TRBV9 and TRBJ2-1, with TRBD2 matching over 9 bases. The ends lost 0 bases at V and 3 bases at J; junction bases unmatched: 4. The CDR3 consists of 16 residues. The V gene's germline CDR1 is SGDLS and CDR2 YYNGEE. CDR3 nucleotide sequence: TGTGCCAGCAGCGTAGCGGTTAGCGGGGGCTACAATGAGCAGTTCTTC. It specifies CASSVAVSGGYNEQFF.

J is TRBJ1-1 and V is TRBV7-2, with D perhaps matching TRBD1 (6 bases). Germline CDR1 reads SGHTA; CDR2 reads FQGNSA. The CDR3 has 12 amino acids. The germline V and J ends were trimmed by 4 bases and 7 bases, with 10 bases remaining between them. CDR3 sequence: CASSSTGLEAFF. The CDR3 DNA sequence: TGTGCCAGCAGCTCTACAGGGCTTGAAGCTTTCTTT.

This chain links TRBV18 with TRBJ1-5; D call uncertain. Trimming left V 0 bases short and J 3 bases short, with 6 bases between. The germline CDR1 and CDR2 sequences are KGHSH and LQKENI. The CDR3 runs 14 residues. The CDR3 nucleotides are TGTGCCAGCTCACCACCGTCTTCCAATCAGCCCCAGCATTTT. This codes for CASSPPSSNQPQHF.

The V and J genes are TRBV7-6 and TRBJ1-5, with D possibly matching TRBD1 (5 bases). Germline values: CDR1 SGHVS, CDR2 FNYEAQ. CDR3 size: 15 residues. Between the trimmed V and J ends, which lost 7 bases and 3 bases, there was a span of 16 bases. DNA for the CDR3: TGTGCCAGCACCCAAGCTCAAGGGGACAATCAGCCCCAGCATTTT. It encodes CASTQAQGDNQPQHF. Looking up the rest from reference TRBV7-6 and TRBJ1-5 gives the full variable domain: GAGVSQSPRYKVTKRGQDVALRCDPISGHVSLYWYRQALGQGPEFLTYFNYEAQQDKSGLPNDRFSAERPEGSISTLTIQRTEQRDSAMYRCASTQAQGDNQPQHFGDGTRLSIL.

On this clone itself: One end of the junction does not line up with germline, which may come from a read error. Additional DNA sequences in this sample encode the identical CDR3. The chain employs TRBV7-9 and TRBJ2-3; 8 nucleotides match TRBD1. In germline, CDR1 is SEHNR, CDR2 FQNEAQ (reference sequence). This CDR3 contains 16 residues. The CDR3: CASSPQGALGTDTQYF. Written as DNA, the CDR3 is TGCGCCAGCAGCCCTCAGGGGGCCCTAGGGACAGATACGCAGTATTTT.

The chain employs TRBV11-2 and TRBJ1-2, with 11 bases fitting TRBD1. The junction had 8 bases not matched to a gene; V was cut back by 5 bases and J by 3 bases. CDR3 length equals 16 residues. Germline CDR1 reads SGHAT; CDR2 reads FQNNGV. CDR3 region: CASSPGTGGLYYGYTF. The DNA of the CDR3 is TGTGCCAGCAGCCCAGGGACAGGGGGTCTGTACTATGGCTACACCTTC.

In this sample, this clone turned up a few times. J is TRBJ2-5 and V is TRBV2, with D perhaps matching TRBD1 (5 bases). The germline V gene encodes CDR1 SNHLY and CDR2 FYNNEI. V was clipped by 7 bases and J by 9 bases, with 15 bases between them. The CDR3 covers 12 residues. CDR3 nucleotides: TGTGCCAGCAAGGCAGGGCGAGTGGCCCAGTACTTC. Protein sequence: CASKAGRVAQYF.

This chain connects TRBV7-9 to TRBJ2-6; 8 bases fit TRBD1. Germline V lookup: CDR1 SEHNR, CDR2 FQNEAQ (reference sequence). CDR3 size: 15 residues. The trim removed 5 bases at V and 9 bases at J, leaving 9 bases unmatched. The CDR3 nucleotides read TGTGCCAGCAGCCTGGGGACAGGAGTGGTCAACGTCCTGACTTTC. Amino acids: CASSLGTGVVNVLTF. Filled out from reference TRBV7-9 and TRBJ2-6, the complete variable domain reads DTGVSQNPRHKITKRGQNVTFRCDPISEHNRLYWYRQTLGQGPEFLTYFQNEAQLEKSRLLSDRFSAERPKGSFSTLEIQRTEQGDSAMYLCASSLGTGVVNVLTFGAGSRLTVL.

The V gene is TRBV29-1, the J gene TRBJ1-4, with D maybe TRBD1 (6 bases). The CDR3 is made up of 13 amino acids. Germline V lookup: CDR1 SQVTM, CDR2 ANQGSEA. V shed 3 bases and J shed 6 bases, with 11 bases lying between them. The CDR3 DNA sequence: TGCAGCGTTGACCAGGGGTCGGATGAAAAACTGTTTTTT. Protein product: CSVDQGSDEKLFF.

As concerns this clone: Mismatch with germline at one junction end may stem from a read error. This sequence joins TRBV6-5 and TRBJ2-7; 7 bases agree with TRBD1. Germline CDR1 and CDR2: MNHEY and SVGAGI. This CDR3 is built from 15 residues. The CDR3 reads CASSPRDSLPLGRFF. In DNA, the CDR3 is TGTGCCAGCAGTCCCCGGGACAGCTTGCCCCTAGGGCGTTTTTTC.

V gene TRBV6-1 combines with J gene TRBJ1-2; 10 bases are a match to TRBD1. The CDR3 has 17 residues. Germline assignment: CDR1 MNHNS and CDR2 SASEGT. Losses at the gene ends were 2 bases for V and 1 base for J; bases not matched to a gene: 7. CDR3 bases: TGTGCCAGCAGTGAAAGGGGGACAGGGGCGTATAACTATGGCTACACCTTC. As protein: CASSERGTGAYNYGYTF.

The chain combines TRBV20-1 with TRBJ1-2; D unresolved. Germline CDR1 and CDR2: DFQATT and SNEGSKA (reference sequence). The germline V and J ends were trimmed by 4 bases and 9 bases, with 3 bases remaining between them. This CDR3 is 8 amino acids long. For the CDR3, the DNA is TGCAGTGCTAATAGCTACACCTTC. Translating it yields CSANSYTF.

J is TRBJ2-2 and V is TRBV9; D is possibly TRBD1 (6 bases). Trimming shortened V by 4 bases and J by 4 bases, and 11 bases separated the two germline ends. Germline CDR1 is SGDLS and CDR2 is YYNGEE. This CDR3 has 14 residues. CDR3 residues: CASSPTGPTGELFF. In DNA, the CDR3 is TGTGCCAGCAGCCCCACAGGGCCCACCGGGGAGCTGTTTTTT.

This chain connects TRBV27 to TRBJ2-1; 10 bases agree with TRBD1. The CDR3 contains 14 residues. Germline CDR1 and CDR2: MNHEY and SMNVEV (reference sequence). Germline trimming cut 5 bases from V and 12 bases from J; bases unmatched to any gene: 10. This CDR3 is CASSPSGTGDGQFF. For the CDR3, the DNA is TGTGCCAGCAGTCCATCCGGGACAGGGGACGGGCAGTTCTTC.

J is TRBJ2-3 and V is TRBV5-1; 11 bases line up with TRBD2. V lost 4 bases and J lost 0; bases outside the gene matches: 4. The CDR3 runs 16 residues. Germline loops: CDR1 SGHRS, CDR2 YFSETQ. CDR3 sequence: CASSPGTSGSTDTQYF. CDR3 nucleotides: TGCGCCAGCAGCCCTGGGACTAGCGGCAGCACAGATACGCAGTATTTT. Full variable domain (outside the CDR3, taken from reference TRBV5-1 and TRBJ2-3): KAGVTQTPRYLIKTRGQQVTLSCSPISGHRSVSWYQQTPGQGLQFLFEYFSETQRNKGNFPGRFSGRQFSNSRSEMNVSTLELGDSALYLCASSPGTSGSTDTQYFGPGTRLTVL.

In this sample, this clone is medium-sized. V and J are TRBV27 and TRBJ1-5; 9 bases map to TRBD1. Germline V gene sequence: CDR1 MNHEY, CDR2 SMNVEV (reference sequence). This CDR3 has 15 residues. V lost 5 bases and J lost 6; bases outside the gene matches: 8. As DNA, the CDR3 is TGTGCCAGCAGTGGGGCGGGGACAGGGTCTCAGCCCCAGCATTTT. Translation gives CASSGAGTGSQPQHF.

The gene calls are TRBV19 and TRBJ2-3; tentative D call: TRBD2 (6 bases). With 3 bases removed from V and 0 bases from J, the gap between germline ends came to 10 bases. Germline CDR1 LNHDA, CDR2 SQIVND (reference sequence). The CDR3 totals 15 residues. Written as DNA, the CDR3 is TGTGCCAGTAGTATGGCAGGGACTAGCACAGATACGCAGTATTTT. Protein product: CASSMAGTSTDTQYF.

The CDR3 loop reads CASSIGTGGGQPQHF. In nucleotides, the CDR3 is TGTGCCAGTAGTATAGGGACAGGGGGGGGACAGCCCCAGCATTTT. This rearrangement joins TRBV19 to TRBJ1-5, with 10 bases lining up with TRBD1. Trimming cost V 1 base and J 7 bases; bases outside gene matches: 4. The V gene's germline CDR1 is LNHDA and CDR2 SQIVND (reference sequence). This CDR3 comprises 15 residues.

The genes are TRBV25-1 and TRBJ2-7; D unresolved. Trimming left V 5 bases short and J 1 base short, with 6 bases between. Per the germline V gene, CDR1 is MGHDK and CDR2 is SYGVNS. This CDR3 is 12 amino acids long. The CDR3 region is CASSPGSYEQYF. The CDR3 nucleotides are TGTGCCAGCAGTCCGGGTTCCTACGAGCAGTACTTC.

This rearrangement joins TRBV11-2 to TRBJ1-2; a possible D gene is TRBD1 (6 bases). With 3 bases removed from V and 7 bases from J, the gap between germline ends came to 15 bases. Germline V gene sequence: CDR1 SGHAT, CDR2 FQNNGV. CDR3 size: 14 residues. The CDR3 bases are TGTGCCAGCAGCTTTACAGGGCGTTCCGGTGGCTACACCTTC. This sequence encodes CASSFTGRSGGYTF. The complete variable domain, with remaining parts taken from reference TRBV11-2 and TRBJ1-2, reads EAGVAQSPRYKIIEKRQSVAFWCNPISGHATLYWYQQILGQGPKLLIQFQNNGVVDDSQLPKDRFSAERLKGVDSTLKIQPAKLEDSAVYLCASSFTGRSGGYTFGSGTRLTVV.

The V gene is TRBV5-1, the J gene TRBJ2-1; 9 nucleotides agree with TRBD1. In germline, CDR1 is SGHRS, CDR2 YFSETQ. This CDR3 is built from 17 residues. V was clipped by 2 bases and J by 1 base; unmatched bases: 7. CDR3 amino acids: CASSLRDRVGSYNEQFF. In DNA, the CDR3 is TGCGCCAGCAGCTTAAGGGACAGGGTCGGTTCCTACAATGAGCAGTTCTTC.

The chain uses TRBV29-1 and TRBJ1-2; D is unclear. The V gene's germline CDR1 is SQVTM and CDR2 ANQGSEA. CDR3 length: 12 amino acids. Trimming cost V 4 bases and J 0 bases, with 6 bases left between them. The CDR3 sequence is CSVVGANYGYTF. The CDR3 DNA reads TGCAGCGTTGTGGGAGCTAACTATGGCTACACCTTC.